The entry that follows covers one TCR beta chain sequence. These data originate in a study of blood T cell repertoires in COVID-19. Turning to the study itself: Both acute and convalescent COVID-19 samples were obtained from the United States, Italy and Spain. T cells, B-cell-depleted T cells, or PBMCs provided the cDNA or gDNA that served as material.

The V gene lost 9 bases and the J gene lost 7 bases, with 18 bases spanning the gap. Germline V gives CDR1 LNHDA, CDR2 SQIVND (reference sequence). This CDR3 is 14 amino acids long. In the authors' workflow: Amplification with reference gene primers provided the estimates of nucleated cell counts. The assay was immunoSEQ multiplex PCR, and TCRdb's table has in-frame clones only and misses some. V, J and clone size derive from that table, while D and trimming were established from the DNA sequence. The sample lists fewer than 250,000 clones; approximately 80% were seen once. The chain is built from TRBV19 and TRBJ1-4; TRBD1 might be the D (5 bases). This sequence was found in a human donor in a cohort sampled during active COVID-19. The source material was peripheral blood. The CDR3 DNA reads TGTGCCAGCCACAGGCAGGGAATCGGTGAAAAACTGTTTTTT. This encodes CASHRQGIGEKLFF.